The clone carrying this TCR beta chain was recorded many times. Participants, patients aged 18 to 65, had newly diagnosed hyperthyroidism with a duration under 2 months. The CDR3 length is 13 residues. Trimming left V 6 bases short and J 6 bases short, with 15 bases between. Per the germline V gene, CDR1 is SQVTM and CDR2 is ANQGSEA. The CDR3 regions of TCR beta were amplified from RNA transcripts. Using the HTBI primer set, a first-round RT-PCR was run on the TCR CDR3. Each CDR3 protein gets one entry after TCRdb re-called the multiplex PCR reads with MiXCR. Here the sample spans around 520,000 distinct CDR3 sequences, over 13% being singletons. This record comes from a study of T cells in Graves' hyperthyroidism and ophthalmopathy. Study-level information: At the time of initial diagnosis and before any treatment, peripheral blood was collected.

The material sequenced was blood. The chain is built from TRBV29-1 and TRBJ1-5; maybe TRBD1 (5 bases). This TCR came from a woman aged 18-29 years with Graves' hyperthyroidism. CDR3 sequence: CSVAGGYRQPQHF. CDR3 in DNA: TGCAGCGTCGCGGGGGGATATCGTCAGCCCCAGCATTTT. Using reference TRBV29-1 and TRBJ1-5 for the parts outside the CDR3, the full variable domain is SAVISQKPSRDICQRGTSLTIQCQVDSQVTMMFWYRQQPGQSLTLIATANQGSEATYESGFVIDKFPISRPNLTFSTLTVSNMSPEDSSIYLCSVAGGYRQPQHFGDGTRLSIL.